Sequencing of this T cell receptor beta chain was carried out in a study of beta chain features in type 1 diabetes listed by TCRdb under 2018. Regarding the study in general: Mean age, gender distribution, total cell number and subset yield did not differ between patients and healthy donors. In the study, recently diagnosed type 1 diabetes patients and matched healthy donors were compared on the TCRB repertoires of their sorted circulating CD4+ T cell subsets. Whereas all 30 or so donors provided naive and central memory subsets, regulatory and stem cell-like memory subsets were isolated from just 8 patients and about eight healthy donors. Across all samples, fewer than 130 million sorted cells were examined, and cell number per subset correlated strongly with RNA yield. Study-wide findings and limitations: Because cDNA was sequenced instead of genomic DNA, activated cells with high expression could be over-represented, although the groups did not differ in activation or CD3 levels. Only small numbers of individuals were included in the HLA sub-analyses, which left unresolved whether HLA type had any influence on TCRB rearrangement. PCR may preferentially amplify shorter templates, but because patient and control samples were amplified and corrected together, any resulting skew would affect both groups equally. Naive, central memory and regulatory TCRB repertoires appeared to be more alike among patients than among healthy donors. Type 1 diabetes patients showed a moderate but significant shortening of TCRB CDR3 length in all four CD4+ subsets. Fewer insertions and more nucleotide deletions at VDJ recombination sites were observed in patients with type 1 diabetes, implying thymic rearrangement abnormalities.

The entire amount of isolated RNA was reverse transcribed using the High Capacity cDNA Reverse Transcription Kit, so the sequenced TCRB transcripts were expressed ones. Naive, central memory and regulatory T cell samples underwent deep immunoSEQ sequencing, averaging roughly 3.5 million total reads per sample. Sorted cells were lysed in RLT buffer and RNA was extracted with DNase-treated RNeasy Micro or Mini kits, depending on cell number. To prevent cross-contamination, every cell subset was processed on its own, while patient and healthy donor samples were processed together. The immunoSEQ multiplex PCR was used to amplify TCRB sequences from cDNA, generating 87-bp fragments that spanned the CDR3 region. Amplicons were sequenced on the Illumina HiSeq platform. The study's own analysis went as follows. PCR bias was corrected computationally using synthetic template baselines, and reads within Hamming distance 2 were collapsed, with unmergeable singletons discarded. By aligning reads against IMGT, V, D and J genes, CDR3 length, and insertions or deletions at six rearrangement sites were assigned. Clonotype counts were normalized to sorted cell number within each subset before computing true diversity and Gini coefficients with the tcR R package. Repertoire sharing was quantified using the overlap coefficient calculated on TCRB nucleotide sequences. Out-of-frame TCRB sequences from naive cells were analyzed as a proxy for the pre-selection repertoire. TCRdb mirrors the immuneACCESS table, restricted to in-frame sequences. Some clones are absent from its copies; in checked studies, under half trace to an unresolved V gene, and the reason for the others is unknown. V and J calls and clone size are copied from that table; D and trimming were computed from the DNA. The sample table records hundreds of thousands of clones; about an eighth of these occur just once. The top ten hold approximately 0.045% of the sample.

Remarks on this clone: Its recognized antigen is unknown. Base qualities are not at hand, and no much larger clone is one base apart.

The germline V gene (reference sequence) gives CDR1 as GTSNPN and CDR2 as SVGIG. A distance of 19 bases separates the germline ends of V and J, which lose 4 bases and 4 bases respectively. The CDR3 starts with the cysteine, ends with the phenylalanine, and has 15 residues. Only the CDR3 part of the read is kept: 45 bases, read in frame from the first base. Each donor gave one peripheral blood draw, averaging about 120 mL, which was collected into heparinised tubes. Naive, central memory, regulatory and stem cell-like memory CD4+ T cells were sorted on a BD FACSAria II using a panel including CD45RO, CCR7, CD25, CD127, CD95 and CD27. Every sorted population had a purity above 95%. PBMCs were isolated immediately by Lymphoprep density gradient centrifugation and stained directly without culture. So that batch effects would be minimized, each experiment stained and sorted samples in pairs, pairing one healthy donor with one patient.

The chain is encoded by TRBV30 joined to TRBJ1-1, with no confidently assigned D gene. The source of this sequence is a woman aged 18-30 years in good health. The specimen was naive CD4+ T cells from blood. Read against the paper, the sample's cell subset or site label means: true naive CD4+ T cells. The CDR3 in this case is CAWIKGDGRGTEAFF. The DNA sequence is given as TGTGCCTGGATAAAGGGTGACGGCCGGGGCACTGAAGCTTTCTTT.